This T cell receptor (beta chain) comes out of a study of graft-versus-host responses after intestinal transplantation. Study in general: Transplants given to recipients were multivisceral, liver-intestinal, or isolated intestinal.

Researchers processed graft tissue to release intraepithelial and lamina propria lymphocytes. About this clone: What it recognizes is unknown.

Study findings and constraints: In patients with graft-donor T cell macrochimerism, allograft graft-versus-host to host-versus-graft clonal ratios were high. GvH clones detected in recipient marrow included some appearing first in ileum or blood.

This table comes from immunoSEQ multiplex PCR, and its TCRdb copy is limited to in-frame clones, with some not included. The data contain some 15,000 clones, about 83% of them singletons. After removal of 3 bases from V and 4 bases from J, the junction contained 0 bases not matched to a gene. The CDR3 covers 13 residues. Germline CDR1 is SEHNR and CDR2 is FQNEAQ (reference sequence). The clonotype was recovered from a human patient who received an intestinal transplant, so some T cells may come from the graft donor. The chain joins TRBV7-9 to TRBJ2-5, with 9 bases lining up with TRBD2. This sample comprised ileum tissue, obtained about 19 months after intestinal transplantation. The DNA for the CDR3 is TGTGCCAGCAGCTTGGGACTAGCAGAGACCCAGTACTTC. Encoded protein: CASSLGLAETQYF. Complete variable domain (other parts from reference TRBV7-9 and TRBJ2-5): DTGVSQNPRHKITKRGQNVTFRCDPISEHNRLYWYRQTLGQGPEFLTYFQNEAQLEKSRLLSDRFSAERPKGSFSTLEIQRTEQGDSAMYLCASSLGLAETQYFGPGTRLLVL.